What follows are 18 T cell receptor beta chains derived from one specimen sequenced in a study of identical twins. TCRdb analysed the 5' RACE reads with MiXCR anew, one entry per CDR3 protein. The table includes about 240,000 distinct CDR3 sequences, more than 9% detected once. Material: memory T cells sorted from blood. The receptor set was obtained from a man aged 50-59 years in good health.

There are many counts of this clonotype. The CDR3 sequence: CSASIPGLRNTEAFF. CDR3 sequence (DNA): TGCAGTGCTAGCATCCCGGGACTTCGGAACACTGAAGCTTTCTTT. This chain uses TRBV20-1 with TRBJ1-1, with D possibly TRBD1 on 5 matching bases. This CDR3 contains 15 residues. The ends were cut back, 3 bases at V and 1 base at J, with 15 bases in the middle. Germline V gene data show CDR1 as DFQATT and CDR2 as SNEGSKA (reference sequence).

This clonotype was counted many times. This rearrangement joins TRBV7-8 to TRBJ2-7; 9 nucleotides align to TRBD2. Germline V gene lookup returns CDR1 SGHVS and CDR2 FQNEAQ. The CDR3 consists of 16 residues. The V segment lost 1 base and the J segment 9 bases; nucleotides outside the gene matches: 13. The DNA of the CDR3 is TGTGCCAGCAGCTTAGAAGGGGCTAGCGGGATGGGCCGGCAGTACTTC. Translation: CASSLEGASGMGRQYF. The full variable domain, in which reference TRBV7-8 and TRBJ2-7 provide the parts outside the CDR3, is GAGVSQSPRYKVAKRGQDVALRCDPISGHVSLFWYQQALGQGPEFLTYFQNEAQLDKSGLPSDRFFAERPEGSVSTLKIQRTQQEDSAVYLCASSLEGASGMGRQYFGPGTRLTVT.

This clonotype has at least ten counts. J is TRBJ2-1 and V is TRBV27, with unresolved D. V lost 2 bases to trimming and J lost 3 bases, with 8 bases between them. Germline-derived CDR1 and CDR2 are MNHEY and SMNVEV (reference sequence). This CDR3 has 14 amino acids. The CDR3: CASSLARLYNEQFF. The CDR3 DNA is TGTGCCAGCAGTTTAGCCAGACTCTACAATGAGCAGTTCTTC.

This clonotype is labeled as medium-sized. The rearrangement joins TRBV27 to TRBJ2-3; the match to TRBD2 covers 7 bases. The germline V gene encodes CDR1 MNHEY and CDR2 SMNVEV (reference sequence). The CDR3 covers 17 residues. J gave up 0 bases and V 2 bases, and 8 bases lay outside the gene matches. As DNA, the CDR3 is TGTGCCAGCAGTTTACTCCCCTATAGCGGGAGCACAGATACGCAGTATTTT. Translation gives CASSLLPYSGSTDTQYF.

This clonotype was recorded many times. The chain links TRBV29-1 to TRBJ2-5; D perhaps matches TRBD2 (5 bases). CDR1 and CDR2 (germline): SQVTM, ANQGSEA. V lost 4 bases to trimming and J lost 4 bases, with 10 bases between them. The CDR3 is 12 amino acids. CDR3 region: CSVVARGETQYF. CDR3 sequence (DNA): TGCAGCGTTGTTGCCCGGGGAGAGACCCAGTACTTC. The full variable domain, in which reference TRBV29-1 and TRBJ2-5 provide the parts outside the CDR3, is SAVISQKPSRDICQRGTSLTIQCQVDSQVTMMFWYRQQPGQSLTLIATANQGSEATYESGFVIDKFPISRPNLTFSTLTVSNMSPEDSSIYLCSVVARGETQYFGPGTRLLVL.

This clonotype was recorded a few times. This chain joins TRBV4-3 and TRBJ2-1; 7 bases agree with TRBD1. Germline V lookup: CDR1 LGHNA, CDR2 YSLEER. CDR3 length equals 14 residues. The V and J ends lost 3 bases and 8 bases, in that order; junction bases with no gene match: 7. CDR3 sequence reads: CASSQRQGIDEQFF. The CDR3 coding sequence is TGCGCCAGCAGCCAGAGACAGGGAATCGATGAGCAGTTCTTC.

This clonotype was seen ten or more times. This chain links TRBV12-3 or TRBV12-4 with TRBJ2-1; 8 bases are shared with TRBD1. Trimming at V came to 5 bases and at J to 8 bases, leaving 8 bases not matched to a gene. The CDR3 length is 14 residues. This CDR3 reads CASSTPGGWDEQFF. DNA of the CDR3: TGTGCCAGCAGTACCCCAGGGGGCTGGGATGAGCAGTTCTTC.

This clonotype was counted many times. This chain links TRBV6-1 with TRBJ1-3, with a tentative D call TRBD1 (6 bases). Trimming took off 6 bases at V and 8 bases at J, with 17 bases between the two ends. Germline lookup yields CDR1 MNHNS and CDR2 SASEGT. CDR3 length equals 14 residues. This CDR3 reads CASSSPGDGDTIYF. CDR3 sequence (DNA): TGTGCCAGCAGCTCCCCAGGGGATGGGGACACCATATATTTT.

V gene TRBV6-1 combines with J gene TRBJ2-5, with TRBD2 as a possible D gene (5 bases). There are 13 residues in the CDR3. With 5 bases removed from V and 3 bases from J, the gap between germline ends came to 10 bases. Germline V lookup: CDR1 MNHNS, CDR2 SASEGT. For the CDR3, the DNA is TGTGCCAGCAGTCCCTTCGGGAAAGAGACCCAGTACTTC. This gives the protein CASSPFGKETQYF.

Ten or more counts support this clonotype. The gene calls are TRBV19 and TRBJ2-1; D unclear. V lost 1 base, J lost 7 bases, and 8 bases lay in between. CDR1 LNHDA and CDR2 SQIVND come from the germline V gene (reference sequence). The CDR3 runs to 13 residues. In DNA form, the CDR3 reads TGTGCCAGTAGTATAGGGGTCCTTAATGAGCAGTTCTTC. Amino acid sequence: CASSIGVLNEQFF.

J is TRBJ1-2 and V is TRBV28, with D possibly TRBD1 on 5 matching bases. V shed 6 bases and J shed 8 bases, with 19 bases lying between them. Germline V gene data show CDR1 as MDHEN and CDR2 as SYDVKM. The CDR3 runs to 14 residues. The CDR3 here is CASRGPADPGGYTF. CDR3 coding DNA: TGTGCCAGCAGGGGGCCGGCAGATCCAGGCGGCTACACCTTC.

Many counts were recorded for this clonotype. V is TRBV7-2 and J is TRBJ2-5; D gene unclear. The CDR3 runs 14 residues. CDR1 is SGHTA and CDR2 is FQGNSA in the germline V gene. Trimming took off 0 bases at V and 4 bases at J, with 9 bases between the two ends. The CDR3 DNA reads TGTGCCAGCAGCTTAGCGCGGTCTGGAGAGACCCAGTACTTC. This encodes CASSLARSGETQYF. Looking up the rest from reference TRBV7-2 and TRBJ2-5 gives the full variable domain: GAGVSQSPSNKVTEKGKDVELRCDPISGHTALYWYRQSLGQGLEFLIYFQGNSAPDKSGLPSDRFSAERTGGSVSTLTIQRTQQEDSAVYLCASSLARSGETQYFGPGTRLLVL.

This clonotype was found many times. This chain connects TRBV5-1 to TRBJ2-1; 11 nucleotides line up with TRBD1. The V segment lost 0 bases and the J segment 7 bases; nucleotides outside the gene matches: 6. From germline, CDR1 is SGHRS and CDR2 YFSETQ. The CDR3 has 16 residues. The CDR3: CASSLGRTGGFNEQFF. In DNA form, the CDR3 reads TGCGCCAGCAGCTTGGGCAGGACAGGGGGCTTTAATGAGCAGTTCTTC.

The genes are TRBV7-2 and TRBJ2-7; TRBD1 aligns across 7 bases. The CDR3 contains 13 residues. Per the germline V gene, CDR1 is SGHTA and CDR2 is FQGNSA. J was trimmed by 2 bases and V by 5 bases; bases with no gene match: 3. CDR3 residues: CASSQGTAYEQYF. The CDR3 DNA reads TGTGCCAGCAGCCAAGGGACAGCCTACGAGCAGTACTTC. The entire variable domain, with the rest obtained from reference TRBV7-2 and TRBJ2-7, is as follows: GAGVSQSPSNKVTEKGKDVELRCDPISGHTALYWYRQSLGQGLEFLIYFQGNSAPDKSGLPSDRFSAERTGGSVSTLTIQRTQQEDSAVYLCASSQGTAYEQYFGPGTRLTVT.

This chain connects TRBV20-1 to TRBJ1-2; TRBD1 agrees at 7 bases. This CDR3 is 15 amino acids long. Germline V lookup: CDR1 DFQATT, CDR2 SNEGSKA (reference sequence). The V and J ends lost 1 base and 5 bases, in that order; junction bases with no gene match: 10. CDR3 sequence reads: CSARGPGGGNYGYTF. The DNA of the CDR3 is TGCAGTGCTAGAGGGCCAGGGGGTGGGAATTATGGCTACACCTTC.

This clonotype has ten or more counts. V gene TRBV12-3 or TRBV12-4 combines with J gene TRBJ2-1; 9 positions agree with TRBD2. This CDR3 has 14 amino acids. Germline trimming cut 4 bases from V and 3 bases from J; bases unmatched to any gene: 1. This CDR3 reads CASSSTSGYNEQFF. In DNA form, the CDR3 reads TGTGCCAGCAGTTCGACTAGCGGCTACAATGAGCAGTTCTTC.

This clonotype was observed many times. This rearrangement joins TRBV28 to TRBJ2-3; 7 bases line up with TRBD1. V shed 4 bases and J 4 bases; nucleotides not matched to a gene: 5. Germline V lookup: CDR1 MDHEN, CDR2 SYDVKM. The length of the CDR3 is 14 residues. The CDR3 spells CASSSVGGSDTQYF. The CDR3 nucleotides read TGTGCCAGCAGTTCAGTAGGGGGCTCAGATACGCAGTATTTT.

This clonotype was seen many times. The J gene is TRBJ2-5, the V gene TRBV20-1; tentative D call: TRBD2 (5 bases). CDR1 is DFQATT, CDR2 SNEGSKA, per germline (reference sequence). The CDR3 contains 13 residues. V was pared by 0 bases and J by 4 bases, with 9 bases between. Written as DNA, the CDR3 is TGCAGTGCTAGAGATGTCGGGGTAGAGACCCAGTACTTC. Translating it yields CSARDVGVETQYF.